The sequence of this T cell receptor (beta chain) was determined in a study of T-cell reconstitution after alpha-beta-depleted transplantation in children. J gave up 3 bases and V 5 bases, and 4 bases lay outside the gene matches. The CDR3 covers 14 residues. Per germline, CDR1 MNHEY and CDR2 SMNVEV (reference sequence). Comment on this clonotype: What it binds is not known.

Study conclusions and caveats: By one year post-transplant, T-cell counts and diversity largely arose from T cells that were newly produced. At around two months after transplant, the alpha-beta T cells were reportedly derived from several hundred expanded clones that came from non-depleted graft cells. It was surviving recipient T cells and thymic progenitors that gave some patients high TCRbeta diversity at day 60.

Unique molecular identifiers were used in preparing the TCRbeta library. TCRdb reanalysed the PCR reads using MiXCR and keeps one entry per CDR3 protein. The repertoire includes some 43,000 distinct CDR3 sequences, approximately 9.2% of them detected once, and roughly 29% sits in the top ten. The material sequenced was PBMCs, mostly from graft donor cells, taken 60 days after TCRalphabeta/CD19-depleted stem cell transplant. This TCR was sampled from a male patient between 2 and 10 years old who had a stem cell transplant for chronic granulomatous disease, so the T cells may come from the graft donor. The chain links TRBV27 to TRBJ1-2; TRBD1 matches at 9 bases. The CDR3 DNA follows: TGTGCCAGCAGTCTACAGGGGGCTGACTATGGCTACACCTTC. This sequence encodes CASSLQGADYGYTF.